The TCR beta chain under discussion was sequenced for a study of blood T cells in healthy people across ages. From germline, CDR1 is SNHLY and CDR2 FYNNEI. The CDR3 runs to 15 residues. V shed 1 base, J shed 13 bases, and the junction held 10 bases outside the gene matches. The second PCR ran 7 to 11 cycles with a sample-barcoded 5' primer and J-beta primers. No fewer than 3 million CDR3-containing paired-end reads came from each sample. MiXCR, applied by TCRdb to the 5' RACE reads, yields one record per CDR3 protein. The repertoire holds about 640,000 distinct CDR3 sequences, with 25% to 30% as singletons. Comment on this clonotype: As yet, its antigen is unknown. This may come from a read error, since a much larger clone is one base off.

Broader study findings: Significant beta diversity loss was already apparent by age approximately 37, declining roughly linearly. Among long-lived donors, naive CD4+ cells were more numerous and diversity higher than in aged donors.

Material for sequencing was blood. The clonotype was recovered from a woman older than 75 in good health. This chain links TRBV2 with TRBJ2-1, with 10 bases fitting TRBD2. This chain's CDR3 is CASSEEVAGGETQFF. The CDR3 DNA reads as TGTGCCAGCAGTGAAGAGGTAGCGGGGGGAGAGACCCAGTTCTTC.